This T cell receptor beta chain came from a study of cytomegalovirus exposure and HLA in healthy donors. The study's findings and limits: In a later analysis, the majority of CMV-associated beta chains seemingly showed HLA restriction.

The PCR used 60 Vbeta and 13 Jbeta primers. The data were produced by immunoSEQ multiplex PCR, yet TCRdb's version contains in-frame clones alone and is incomplete. The data contain 100,000 or so clones, about four fifths of them singletons. With respect to this clone: The antigen is not known.

Sequenced input: PBMCs. The receptor comes from a woman between 40 and 55 years old in good health and CMV-seronegative.

The CDR3 region is CASGQTNEKLFF. The CDR3 DNA sequence: TGCGCCAGCGGACAGACTAATGAAAAACTGTTTTTT. The gene calls are TRBV10-2 and TRBJ1-4; D perhaps matches TRBD1 (6 bases). The CDR3 loop spans 12 amino acids. Looked up from germline, CDR1 is WSHSY and CDR2 is SAAADI. Trimming removed 8 bases at V and 2 bases at J, with 6 bases between.